Given below is one T cell receptor (beta chain) in context. The sample originates from a study of T cells in Graves' hyperthyroidism and ophthalmopathy. Overall study: Peripheral blood was collected at initial diagnosis, before any treatment.

The CDR3 runs 12 residues. The V end lost 0 bases, the J end lost 12 bases, and 9 bases lay between the germline ends. Germline CDR1 is ENHRY and CDR2 is SYGVKD. Using RNA transcripts as the source, TCR beta CDR3 regions were amplified. HTBI primers were used for first-round RT-PCR of the TCR CDR3. TCRdb re-derived calls from the multiplex PCR reads in MiXCR, one entry per CDR3 protein. The sample consists of fewer than 250,000 distinct CDR3 sequences, 17% of them appearing once. The sample consisted of blood. This TCR was recovered from a man aged 45 to 65 with Graves' hyperthyroidism. The chain uses TRBV10-3 and TRBJ2-1; a possible D gene is TRBD1 (5 bases). The CDR3 is CAISESQAGQFF. As DNA, the CDR3 is TGTGCCATCAGTGAGTCACAGGCTGGGCAGTTCTTC.